The sequence of this T cell receptor (beta chain) was determined in a study of T cells in Graves' hyperthyroidism and ophthalmopathy. Trimming took 5 bases from V and 5 from J, leaving 19 bases between them. The germline V gene has CDR1 SGHAT and CDR2 FQDESV (reference sequence). The CDR3 contains 15 residues. This clonotype was counted at least ten times. TCR beta CDR3 regions were amplified from RNA. Initially, a first-round RT-PCR of the TCR CDR3 employed the HTBI primer set. Using its own MiXCR run on the multiplex PCR reads, TCRdb lists one record per CDR3 protein. The sample yields 530,000 or so distinct CDR3 sequences, around a quarter seen once.

The receptor's source is a woman aged 25 to 39 with Graves' ophthalmopathy. The specimen was blood. The genes are TRBV11-1 and TRBJ2-7; tentative D call: TRBD1 (5 bases). The chain's CDR3 is CASSPLRGHRDEQYF. The CDR3 DNA reads TGTGCCAGCAGCCCCCTGAGAGGACACCGGGACGAGCAGTACTTC.